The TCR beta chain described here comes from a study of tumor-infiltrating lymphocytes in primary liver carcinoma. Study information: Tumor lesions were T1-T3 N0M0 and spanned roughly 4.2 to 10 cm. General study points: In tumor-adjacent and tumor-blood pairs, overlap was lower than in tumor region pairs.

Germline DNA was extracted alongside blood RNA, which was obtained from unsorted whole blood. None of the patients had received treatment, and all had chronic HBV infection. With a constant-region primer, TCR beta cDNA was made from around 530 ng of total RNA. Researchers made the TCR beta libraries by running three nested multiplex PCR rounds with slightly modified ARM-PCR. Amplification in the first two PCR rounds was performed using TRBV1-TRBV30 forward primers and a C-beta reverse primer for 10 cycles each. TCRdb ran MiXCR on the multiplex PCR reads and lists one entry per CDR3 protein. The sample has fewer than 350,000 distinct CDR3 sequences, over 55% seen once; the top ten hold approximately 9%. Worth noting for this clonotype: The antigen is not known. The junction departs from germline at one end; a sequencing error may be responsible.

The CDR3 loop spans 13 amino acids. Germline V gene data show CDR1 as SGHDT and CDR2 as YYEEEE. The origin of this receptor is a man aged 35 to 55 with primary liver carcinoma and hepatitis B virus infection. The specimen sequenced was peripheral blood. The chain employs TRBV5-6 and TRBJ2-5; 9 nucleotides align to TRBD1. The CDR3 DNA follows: TGTGCCAGCAGCAAGGGACAGGGAGAGATCCAGTACTTC. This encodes CASSKGQGEIQYF.